Below are 27 T cell receptor beta chains sequenced from a single sample in a study of lymphopenia after photon versus proton radiotherapy. Produced via immunoSEQ multiplex PCR; TCRdb's table is partial and in-frame only. The sample holds around 29,000 clones, 84% seen once. The source was peripheral blood, collected from a patient treated with proton-based radiotherapy. The origin of the receptors is a woman between 70 and 85 years old with pancreatic cancer.

The chain joins TRBV5-4 to TRBJ1-4; D unclear. In germline, CDR1 is SGHNT, CDR2 YYREEE (reference sequence). This CDR3 is 16 amino acids long. V was trimmed by 4 bases and J by 0 bases, leaving 13 bases between them. The CDR3 DNA follows: TGTGCCAGCAGCCGCCGGAGCCTTGCAACTAATGAAAAACTGTTTTTT. It specifies CASSRRSLATNEKLFF.

The rearrangement links TRBV28 to TRBJ1-1, with D maybe TRBD1 (5 bases). V shed 1 base and J shed 5 bases, with 14 bases lying between them. The CDR3 is 15 amino acids. CDR1 and CDR2 (germline): MDHEN, SYDVKM. The CDR3, as DNA: TGTGCCAGCAGTTTATCTACGGGGCGCTTGACTGAAGCTTTCTTT. This translates into CASSLSTGRLTEAFF.

This clone was picked up a small number of times. This chain links TRBV6-4 with TRBJ1-2, with a possible D match to TRBD1 (6 bases). The CDR3 runs to 15 residues. Germline V gives CDR1 MRHNA, CDR2 SNTAGT. V was cut by 10 bases and J by 4 bases, with 22 bases left in between. The CDR3 region is CANRGRTVRCYGYTF. In DNA, the CDR3 is TGTGCCAACCGCGGTCGGACAGTACGATGCTATGGCTACACCTTC.

The chain carries TRBV4-2 and TRBJ1-3, with TRBD1 matching 7 bases. CDR1 and CDR2 (germline): LGHNA, YNFKEQ. This CDR3 region has 16 residues. Germline trimming cut 1 base from V and 4 bases from J; bases unmatched to any gene: 7. The CDR3 loop is CASSQGSDRVGNTIYF. In DNA form, the CDR3 reads TGTGCCAGCAGCCAAGGGTCTGACAGGGTAGGAAACACCATATATTTT.

This clone was recorded once. V and J are TRBV9 and TRBJ2-6, with D unresolved. This CDR3 is 17 amino acids long. V lost 2 bases to trimming and J lost 4 bases, with 16 bases between them. From germline, CDR1 is SGDLS and CDR2 YYNGEE. The CDR3 region has the DNA TGTGCCAGCAGCGTGCGGCAAACCCCTGCGGGGGCCAACGTCCTGACTTTC. This encodes CASSVRQTPAGANVLTF.

Only one count was recorded for this clone. The genes are TRBV11-2 and TRBJ2-1, with TRBD2 as a possible D gene (6 bases). The V and J ends lost 5 bases and 7 bases respectively, with 21 bases between them. The V gene's germline CDR1 is SGHAT and CDR2 FQNNGV. The CDR3 is 16 amino acids. The DNA of the CDR3 is TGTGCCAGCAGCCCCCAGATAGCGGCCTTCGGGAATGAGCAGTTCTTC. Translation gives CASSPQIAAFGNEQFF.

This chain joins TRBV2 and TRBJ1-4; 7 bases are a match to TRBD1. Germline trimming cut 4 bases from V and 6 bases from J; bases unmatched to any gene: 5. In germline, CDR1 is SNHLY, CDR2 FYNNEI. This CDR3 region has 14 residues. DNA of the CDR3: TGTGCCAGCAGTGCGACCGGGACAGATGAAAAACTGTTTTTT. It encodes CASSATGTDEKLFF.

The chain couples TRBV2 to TRBJ2-5; D is perhaps TRBD2 (5 bases). This CDR3 has 16 amino acids. V was shortened by 9 bases and J by 2 bases, with 22 bases between the two germline ends. Germline values: CDR1 SNHLY, CDR2 FYNNEI. In DNA, the CDR3 is TGTGCCAGTCCCCCCGAAAAGTCTAGCCGGCAAGAGACCCAGTACTTC. Protein: CASPPEKSSRQETQYF.

The chain joins TRBV10-3 to TRBJ2-4; 8 nucleotides align to TRBD1. The V segment lost 4 bases and the J segment 6 bases; nucleotides outside the gene matches: 8. Germline V gene data show CDR1 as ENHRY and CDR2 as SYGVKD. CDR3 length equals 15 residues. The CDR3 reads CAISVGQGVGNIQYF. CDR3 coding DNA: TGTGCCATCAGTGTAGGACAGGGTGTGGGAAACATTCAGTACTTC.

The chain couples TRBV13 to TRBJ2-7; 8 bases line up with TRBD1. Trimming removed 4 bases from V and 6 bases from J; junction bases left unmatched: 20. The CDR3 spans 18 residues. CDR1 PRHDT and CDR2 FYEKMQ come from the germline V gene (reference sequence). The CDR3 here is CASSSTHGQGNSLSEQYF. The DNA of the CDR3 is TGTGCCAGCAGCTCCACCCACGGACAGGGAAATTCCCTAAGCGAGCAGTACTTC.

A few counts support this clone. Here the CDR3 DNA reads TGTGCCAGCAGCAGCACAGGTTACAATGAGCAGTTCTTC. Translating gives CASSSTGYNEQFF. The V and J genes are TRBV5-6 and TRBJ2-1; perhaps TRBD1 as D (5 bases). Per germline, CDR1 SGHDT and CDR2 YYEEEE. The CDR3 is 13 residues long. The V gene lost 4 bases and the J gene lost 4 bases, with 9 bases spanning the gap.

The gene calls are TRBV19 and TRBJ2-1; 7 nucleotides match TRBD2. The CDR3 is 15 amino acids. After removal of 5 bases from V and 4 bases from J, the junction contained 8 bases not matched to a gene. Germline loops: CDR1 LNHDA, CDR2 SQIVND (reference sequence). The CDR3 is CASSEVAGSYNEQFF. In nucleotides, the CDR3 is TGTGCCAGTAGTGAGGTAGCGGGCTCATACAATGAGCAGTTCTTC.

The genes are TRBV5-4 and TRBJ2-1; D unclear. This CDR3 region has 15 residues. Trimming cost V 4 bases and J 5 bases, with 16 bases left between them. CDR1 is SGHNT, CDR2 YYREEE, per germline (reference sequence). CDR3 region: CASSQLKTRDNEQFF. Here the CDR3 DNA reads TGTGCCAGCAGCCAATTAAAAACCAGAGACAATGAGCAGTTCTTC.

This clone was seen a few times. This chain connects TRBV15 to TRBJ1-4, with D possibly TRBD1 on 5 matching bases. CDR1 is LNHNV, CDR2 YYDKDF, per germline (reference sequence). Trimming left V 6 bases short and J 6 bases short, with 20 bases between. This CDR3 is 16 amino acids long. CDR3 nucleotides: TGTGCCACCAGTTTAGTCGGAGCTAGAGGGGATGAAAAACTGTTTTTT. Its protein product is CATSLVGARGDEKLFF.

The rearrangement links TRBV2 to TRBJ1-2, with no clear D. V lost 9 bases and J 1 base, leaving 12 bases between the germline ends. Germline CDR1 and CDR2: SNHLY and FYNNEI. This CDR3 has 13 amino acids. The CDR3 here is CASHKESNYGYTF. The CDR3 coding sequence is TGTGCCAGTCACAAAGAGAGTAACTATGGCTACACCTTC.

This clone has a handful of counts. This chain uses TRBV7-3 with TRBJ2-7; the D gene is possibly TRBD2 (6 bases). Trimming removed 5 bases from V and 2 bases from J, with 13 bases in between. The CDR3 spans 14 residues. CDR1 is SGHTA and CDR2 is FQGTGA in the germline V gene. CDR3 protein: CASSAGGGTYEQYF. CDR3 nucleotides: TGTGCCAGCAGCGCCGGTGGCGGGACCTACGAGCAGTACTTC. The full variable domain, completed using reference TRBV7-3 and TRBJ2-7, is GAGVSQTPSNKVTEKGKYVELRCDPISGHTALYWYRQSLGQGPEFLIYFQGTGAADDSGLPNDRFFAVRPEGSVSTLKIQRTERGDSAVYLCASSAGGGTYEQYFGPGTRLTVT.

The chain employs TRBV6-5 and TRBJ1-4, with a tentative D call TRBD1 (6 bases). CDR1 is MNHEY and CDR2 is SVGAGI in the germline V gene. V lost 4 bases and J lost 0, with 6 bases in between. CDR3 length: 14 residues. As DNA, the CDR3 is TGTGCCAGCAGTTGGACAGCAACTAATGAAAAACTGTTTTTT. It encodes CASSWTATNEKLFF.

The rearrangement joins TRBV29-1 to TRBJ2-7, with TRBD2 matching 14 bases. The germline V gene has CDR1 SQVTM and CDR2 ANQGSEA. This CDR3 comprises 15 residues. Trimming cost V 6 bases and J 1 base; bases outside gene matches: 5. CDR3 DNA: TGCAGCGTCGAGACTAGCGGGAGGGGTTCCTACGAGCAGTACTTC. This sequence encodes CSVETSGRGSYEQYF.

This CDR3 reads CASSGVGGLPYNSPLHF. CDR3 nucleotides: TGTGCCAGCAGTGGGGTCGGAGGACTCCCCTATAATTCACCCCTCCACTTT. The chain carries TRBV2 and TRBJ1-6; D unresolved. This CDR3 comprises 17 residues. Germline V lookup: CDR1 SNHLY, CDR2 FYNNEI. Trimming cost V 4 bases and J 2 bases, with 15 bases left between them. Together with reference TRBV2 and TRBJ1-6, the CDR3 gives the full variable domain: EPEVTQTPSHQVTQMGQEVILRCVPISNHLYFYWYRQILGQKVEFLVSFYNNEISEKSEIFDDQFSVERPDGSNFTLKIRSTKLEDSAMYFCASSGVGGLPYNSPLHFGNGTRLTVT.

The chain carries TRBV18 and TRBJ1-2; TRBD1 agrees at 8 bases. This CDR3 is 16 amino acids long. After removal of 3 bases from V and 6 bases from J, the junction contained 12 bases not matched to a gene. Germline V CDR1 and CDR2: KGHSH, LQKENI. The CDR3 loop reads CASSPGTRGLEDGYTF. The DNA for the CDR3 is TGTGCCAGCTCACCCGGGACCAGGGGGCTAGAAGATGGCTACACCTTC.

In its sample, this clone was seen a few times. In DNA, the CDR3 is TGTGCTAGTGGGGCGGGAATCCTACCCGGGGAGCTGTTTTTT. Its translation is CASGAGILPGELFF. The chain links TRBV12-5 to TRBJ2-2; TRBD2 might be the D (6 bases). The CDR3 totals 14 residues. Trimming stripped 6 bases from V and 6 bases from J, with 14 bases between. Germline loops: CDR1 LGHNT, CDR2 FRNRAP.

The chain couples TRBV30 to TRBJ1-1; no clear D. The CDR3 contains 10 residues. Trimming left V 3 bases short and J 6 bases short, with 5 bases between. CDR1 is GTSNPN and CDR2 is SVGIG in the germline V gene (reference sequence). DNA for the CDR3: TGTGCCTGGAGGTACCCTGAAGCTTTCTTT. It codes for CAWRYPEAFF. The full variable domain, its missing parts supplied by reference TRBV30 and TRBJ1-1, is SQTIHQWPATLVQPVGSPLSLECTVEGTSNPNLYWYRQAAGRGLQLLFYSVGIGQISSEVPQNLSASRPQDRQFILSSKKLLLSDSGFYLCAWRYPEAFFGQGTRLTVV.

This clone was observed a few times. This chain links TRBV7-2 with TRBJ2-7; D unclear. The CDR3 runs 11 residues. Trimming pared 5 bases from V and 2 bases from J, leaving 4 bases between. Germline values: CDR1 SGHTA, CDR2 FQGNSA. CDR3 bases: TGTGCCAGCAGCGACGCCTACGAGCAGTACTTC. It yields the protein CASSDAYEQYF.

The J gene is TRBJ1-2, the V gene TRBV2; D might be TRBD1 (5 bases). The CDR3 contains 15 residues. Germline V lookup: CDR1 SNHLY, CDR2 FYNNEI. V was cut by 0 bases and J by 5 bases, with 13 bases left in between. For the CDR3, the DNA is TGTGCCAGCAGTGAAGCATTTACAGGAGTATATGGCTACACCTTC. It is translated as CASSEAFTGVYGYTF.

In its sample, this clone was seen a few times. The chain links TRBV27 to TRBJ2-7; the match to TRBD2 covers 7 bases. The length of the CDR3 is 14 residues. In germline, CDR1 is MNHEY, CDR2 SMNVEV (reference sequence). Germline trimming cut 3 bases from V and 6 bases from J; bases unmatched to any gene: 8. For the CDR3, the DNA is TGTGCCAGCAGTTTGCGGCTAGCGGATACCGAGCAGTACTTC. The encoded protein is CASSLRLADTEQYF.

The V and J genes are TRBV5-5 and TRBJ2-5, with 7 positions matching TRBD2. Germline CDR1 and CDR2: SGHKS and YYEKEE (reference sequence). The CDR3 covers 14 residues. Losses at the gene ends were 7 bases for V and 2 bases for J; bases not matched to a gene: 8. The CDR3 sequence is CASGLHGRQETQYF. The CDR3 nucleotides read TGTGCCAGCGGCCTCCACGGGAGGCAAGAGACCCAGTACTTC.

This clone was seen just once. The chain has TRBV10-2 and TRBJ2-2; weak D call: TRBD2 (5 bases). The CDR3 has 15 amino acids. Germline lookup yields CDR1 WSHSY and CDR2 SAAADI. V lost 3 bases to trimming and J lost 7 bases, with 15 bases between them. The CDR3 protein is CASSDSGWSGGELFF. The CDR3 coding sequence is TGCGCCAGCAGTGATTCGGGGTGGAGCGGCGGGGAGCTGTTTTTT.